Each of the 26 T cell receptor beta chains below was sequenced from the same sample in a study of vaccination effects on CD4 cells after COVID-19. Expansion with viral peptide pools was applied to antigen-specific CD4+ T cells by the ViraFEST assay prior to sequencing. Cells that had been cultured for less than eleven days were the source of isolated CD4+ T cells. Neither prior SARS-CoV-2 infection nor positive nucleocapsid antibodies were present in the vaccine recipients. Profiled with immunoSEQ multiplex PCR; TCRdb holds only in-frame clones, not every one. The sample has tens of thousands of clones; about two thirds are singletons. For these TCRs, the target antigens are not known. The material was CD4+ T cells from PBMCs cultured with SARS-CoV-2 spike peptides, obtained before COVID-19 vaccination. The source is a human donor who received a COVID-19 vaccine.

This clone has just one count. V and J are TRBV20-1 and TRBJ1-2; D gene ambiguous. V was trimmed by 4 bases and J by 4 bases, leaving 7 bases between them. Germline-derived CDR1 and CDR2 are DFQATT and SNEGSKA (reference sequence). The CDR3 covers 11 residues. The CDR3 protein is CSAIGGYGYTF. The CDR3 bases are TGCAGTGCTATAGGTGGCTATGGCTACACCTTC.

CDR3 sequence reads: CASSLQGPYNEQFF. The DNA for the CDR3 is TGTGCCAGCAGCTTGCAGGGGCCCTACAATGAGCAGTTCTTC. V gene TRBV5-5 combines with J gene TRBJ2-1; tentatively, D is TRBD1 (6 bases). Germline CDR1 is SGHKS and CDR2 is YYEKEE (reference sequence). The CDR3 sequence is 14 residues long. V lost 1 base and J 2 bases, leaving 7 bases between the germline ends.

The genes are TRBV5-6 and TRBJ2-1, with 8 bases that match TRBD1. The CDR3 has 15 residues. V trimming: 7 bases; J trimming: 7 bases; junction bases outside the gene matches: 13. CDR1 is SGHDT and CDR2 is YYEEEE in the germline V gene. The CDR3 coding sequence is TGTGCCAGCGGGAAGGACAGGGCGGGATTGAATGAGCAGTTCTTC. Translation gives CASGKDRAGLNEQFF.

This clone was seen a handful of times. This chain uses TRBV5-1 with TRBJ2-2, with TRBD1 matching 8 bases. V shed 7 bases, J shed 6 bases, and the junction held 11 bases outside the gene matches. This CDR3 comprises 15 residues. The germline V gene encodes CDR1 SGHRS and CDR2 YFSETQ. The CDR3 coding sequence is TGCGCCAGCCACGAGAACCTACAGGGGGCCGGGGAGCTGTTTTTT. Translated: CASHENLQGAGELFF.

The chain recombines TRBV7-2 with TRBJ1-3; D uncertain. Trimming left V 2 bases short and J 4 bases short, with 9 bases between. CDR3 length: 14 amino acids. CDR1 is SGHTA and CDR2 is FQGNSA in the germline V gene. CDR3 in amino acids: CASSLLSAGNTIYF. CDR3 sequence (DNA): TGTGCCAGCAGCTTACTCTCAGCGGGAAACACCATATATTTT.

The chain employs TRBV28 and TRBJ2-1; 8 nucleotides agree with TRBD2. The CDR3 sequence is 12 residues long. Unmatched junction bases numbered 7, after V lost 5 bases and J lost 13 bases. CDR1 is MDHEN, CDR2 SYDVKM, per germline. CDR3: CASSSYLAGQFF. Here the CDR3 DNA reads TGTGCCAGCAGTAGTTATCTAGCGGGTCAGTTCTTC.

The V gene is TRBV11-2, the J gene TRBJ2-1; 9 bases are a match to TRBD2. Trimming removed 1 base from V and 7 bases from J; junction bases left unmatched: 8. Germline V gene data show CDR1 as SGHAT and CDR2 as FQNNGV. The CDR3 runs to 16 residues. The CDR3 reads CASSLGYAGGRNEQFF. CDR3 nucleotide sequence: TGTGCCAGCAGCTTAGGATACGCGGGGGGGCGAAATGAGCAGTTCTTC.

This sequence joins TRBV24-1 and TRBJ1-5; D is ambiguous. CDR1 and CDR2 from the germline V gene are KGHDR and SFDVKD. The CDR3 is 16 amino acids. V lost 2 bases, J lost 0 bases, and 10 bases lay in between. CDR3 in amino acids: CATSDSGPYSNQPQHF. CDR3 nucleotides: TGTGCCACCAGTGATTCCGGACCTTATAGCAATCAGCCCCAGCATTTT.

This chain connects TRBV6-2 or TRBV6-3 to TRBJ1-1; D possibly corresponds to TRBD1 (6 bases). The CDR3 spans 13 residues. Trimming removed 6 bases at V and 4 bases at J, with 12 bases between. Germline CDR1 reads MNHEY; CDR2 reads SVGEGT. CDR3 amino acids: CASSSEGGTEAFF. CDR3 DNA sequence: TGTGCCAGCAGCTCAGAGGGGGGCACTGAAGCTTTCTTT.

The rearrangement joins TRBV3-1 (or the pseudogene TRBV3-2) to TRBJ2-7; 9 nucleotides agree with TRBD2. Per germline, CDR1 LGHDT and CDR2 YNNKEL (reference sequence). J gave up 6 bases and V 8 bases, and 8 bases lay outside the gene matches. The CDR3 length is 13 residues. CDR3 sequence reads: CASCVAGETEQYF. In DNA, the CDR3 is TGTGCCAGCTGTGTAGCGGGGGAGACCGAGCAGTACTTC.

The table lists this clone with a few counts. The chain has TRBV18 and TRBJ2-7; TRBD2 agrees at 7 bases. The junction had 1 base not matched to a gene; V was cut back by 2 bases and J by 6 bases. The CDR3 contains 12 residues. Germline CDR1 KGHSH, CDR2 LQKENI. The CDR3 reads CASSPSSGEQYF. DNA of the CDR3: TGTGCCAGCTCACCATCTAGCGGCGAGCAGTACTTC.

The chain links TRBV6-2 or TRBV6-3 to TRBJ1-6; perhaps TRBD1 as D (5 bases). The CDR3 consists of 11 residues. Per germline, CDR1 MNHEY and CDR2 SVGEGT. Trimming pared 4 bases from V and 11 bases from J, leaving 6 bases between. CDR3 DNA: TGTGCCAGCAGTTCGGGGGCACCCCTCCACTTT. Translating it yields CASSSGAPLHF.

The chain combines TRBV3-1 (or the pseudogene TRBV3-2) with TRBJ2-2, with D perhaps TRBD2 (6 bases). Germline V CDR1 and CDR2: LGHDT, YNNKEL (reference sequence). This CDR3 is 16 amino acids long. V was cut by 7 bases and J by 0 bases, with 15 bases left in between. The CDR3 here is CASTLEGFANTGELFF. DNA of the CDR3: TGTGCCAGCACCCTGGAGGGGTTCGCGAACACCGGGGAGCTGTTTTTT.

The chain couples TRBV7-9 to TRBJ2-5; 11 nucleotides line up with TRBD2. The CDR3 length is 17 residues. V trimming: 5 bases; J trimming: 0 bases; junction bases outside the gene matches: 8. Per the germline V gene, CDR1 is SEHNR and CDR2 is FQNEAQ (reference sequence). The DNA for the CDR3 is TGTGCCAGCAGCCTCACGGGACTAGCGGCCTACCAAGAGACCCAGTACTTC. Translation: CASSLTGLAAYQETQYF. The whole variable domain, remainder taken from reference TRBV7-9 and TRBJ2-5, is DTGVSQNPRHKITKRGQNVTFRCDPISEHNRLYWYRQTLGQGPEFLTYFQNEAQLEKSRLLSDRFSAERPKGSFSTLEIQRTEQGDSAMYLCASSLTGLAAYQETQYFGPGTRLLVL.

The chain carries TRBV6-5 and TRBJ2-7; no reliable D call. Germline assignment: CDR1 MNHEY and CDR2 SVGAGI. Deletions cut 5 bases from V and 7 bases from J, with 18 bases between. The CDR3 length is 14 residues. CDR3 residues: CASSPPHPPGEQYF. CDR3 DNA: TGTGCCAGCAGTCCCCCCCACCCTCCCGGGGAGCAGTACTTC.

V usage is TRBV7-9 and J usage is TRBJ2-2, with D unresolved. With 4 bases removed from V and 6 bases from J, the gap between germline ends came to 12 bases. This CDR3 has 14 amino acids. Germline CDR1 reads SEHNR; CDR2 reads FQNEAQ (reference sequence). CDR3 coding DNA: TGTGCCAGCAGCTCCCCTCTGGACCCCGGGGAGCTGTTTTTT. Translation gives CASSSPLDPGELFF.

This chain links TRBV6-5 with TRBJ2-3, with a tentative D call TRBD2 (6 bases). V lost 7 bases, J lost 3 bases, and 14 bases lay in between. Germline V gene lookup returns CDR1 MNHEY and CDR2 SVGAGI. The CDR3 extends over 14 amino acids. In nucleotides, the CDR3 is TGTGCCAGCACGGAGGGTCCGGGAACAGATACGCAGTATTTT. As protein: CASTEGPGTDTQYF.

As DNA, the CDR3 is TGCGCCAGCAGCCAAGAAGCCCTCCGCGGGAGGGCCTACAATGAGCAGTTCTTC. Translated: CASSQEALRGRAYNEQFF. The V call is TRBV4-1, the J call TRBJ2-1; 9 nucleotides match TRBD2. Germline values: CDR1 MGHRA, CDR2 YSYEKL. V lost 0 bases, J lost 2 bases, and 8 bases stayed unmatched. The length of the CDR3 is 18 residues.

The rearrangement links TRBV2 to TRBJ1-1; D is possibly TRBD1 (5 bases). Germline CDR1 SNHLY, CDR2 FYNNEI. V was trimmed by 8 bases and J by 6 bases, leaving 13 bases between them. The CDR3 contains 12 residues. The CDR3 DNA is TGTGCCAGCTCATCAGGGTACCCTGAAGCTTTCTTT. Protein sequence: CASSSGYPEAFF.

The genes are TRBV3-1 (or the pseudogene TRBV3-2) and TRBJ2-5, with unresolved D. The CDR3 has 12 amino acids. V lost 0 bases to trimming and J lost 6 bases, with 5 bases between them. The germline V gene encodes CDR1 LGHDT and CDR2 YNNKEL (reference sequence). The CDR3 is CASSQDRKTQYF. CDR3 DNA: TGTGCCAGCAGCCAAGATCGTAAGACCCAGTACTTC.

CDR3 residues: CASSMGGFGRGYSNQPQHF. The CDR3 DNA reads TGTGCCAGTAGTATGGGGGGCTTTGGACGGGGGTATAGCAATCAGCCCCAGCATTTT. V usage is TRBV19 and J usage is TRBJ1-5; weak D call: TRBD1 (6 bases). CDR3 size: 19 residues. Germline values: CDR1 LNHDA, CDR2 SQIVND (reference sequence). Trimming stripped 3 bases from V and 0 bases from J, with 21 bases between.

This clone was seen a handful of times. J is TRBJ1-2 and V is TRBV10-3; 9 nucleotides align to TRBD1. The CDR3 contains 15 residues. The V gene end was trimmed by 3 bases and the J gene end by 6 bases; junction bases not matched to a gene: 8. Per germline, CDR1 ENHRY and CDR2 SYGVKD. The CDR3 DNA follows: TGTGCCATCAGTGAACGGGGGGACAGGGAGGATGGCTACACCTTC. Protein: CAISERGDREDGYTF.

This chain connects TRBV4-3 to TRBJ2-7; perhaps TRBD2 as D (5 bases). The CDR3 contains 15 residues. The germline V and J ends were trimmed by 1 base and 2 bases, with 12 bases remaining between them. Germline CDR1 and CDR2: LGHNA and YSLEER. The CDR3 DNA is TGCGCCAGCAGCCAAGGGGTCGCCGGGACCTACGAGCAGTACTTC. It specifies CASSQGVAGTYEQYF.

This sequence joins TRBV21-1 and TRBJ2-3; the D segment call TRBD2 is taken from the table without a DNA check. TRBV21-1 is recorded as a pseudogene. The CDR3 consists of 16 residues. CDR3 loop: CASSKGTSGRTDTQYF. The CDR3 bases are TGTGCCAGCAGCAAGGGGACTAGCGGGAGGACAGATACGCAGTATTTT.

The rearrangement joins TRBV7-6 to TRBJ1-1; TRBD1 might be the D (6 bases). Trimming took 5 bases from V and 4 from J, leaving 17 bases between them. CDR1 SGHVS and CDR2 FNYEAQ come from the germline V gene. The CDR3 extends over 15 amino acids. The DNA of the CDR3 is TGTGCCAGCAGCCCGGGGGCAGGGCAGGTCACTGAAGCTTTCTTT. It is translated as CASSPGAGQVTEAFF.

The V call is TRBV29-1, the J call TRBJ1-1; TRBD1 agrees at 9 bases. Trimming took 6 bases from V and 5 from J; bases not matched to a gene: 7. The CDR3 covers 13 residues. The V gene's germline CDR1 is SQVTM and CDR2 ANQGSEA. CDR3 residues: CSVGQGPGTEAFF. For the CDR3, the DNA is TGCAGCGTGGGACAGGGACCCGGGACTGAAGCTTTCTTT.